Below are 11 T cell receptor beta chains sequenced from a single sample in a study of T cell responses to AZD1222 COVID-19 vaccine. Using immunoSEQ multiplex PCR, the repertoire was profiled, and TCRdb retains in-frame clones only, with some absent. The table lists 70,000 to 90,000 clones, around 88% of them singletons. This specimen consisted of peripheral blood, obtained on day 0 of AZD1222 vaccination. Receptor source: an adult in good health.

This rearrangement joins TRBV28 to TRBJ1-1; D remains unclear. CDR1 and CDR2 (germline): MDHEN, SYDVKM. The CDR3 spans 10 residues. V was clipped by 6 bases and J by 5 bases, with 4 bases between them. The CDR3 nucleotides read TGTGCCAGCAGACGGACTGAAGCTTTCTTT. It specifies CASRRTEAFF. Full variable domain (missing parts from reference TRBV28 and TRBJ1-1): DVKVTQSSRYLVKRTGEKVFLECVQDMDHENMFWYRQDPGLGLRLIYFSYDVKMKEKGDIPEGYSVSREKKERFSLILESASTNQTSMYLCASRRTEAFFGQGTRLTVV.

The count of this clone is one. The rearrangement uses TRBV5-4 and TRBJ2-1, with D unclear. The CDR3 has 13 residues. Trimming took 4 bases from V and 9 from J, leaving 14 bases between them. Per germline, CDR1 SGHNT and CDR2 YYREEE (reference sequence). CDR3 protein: CASSLLPRSEQFF. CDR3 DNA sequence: TGTGCCAGCAGCCTACTCCCTCGGAGTGAGCAGTTCTTC.

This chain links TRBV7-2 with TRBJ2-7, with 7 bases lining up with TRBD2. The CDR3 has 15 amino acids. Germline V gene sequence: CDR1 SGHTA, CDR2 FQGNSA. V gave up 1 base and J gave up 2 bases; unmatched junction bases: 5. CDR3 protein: CASSLDPSGAYEQYF. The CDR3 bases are TGTGCCAGCAGCTTAGATCCTAGCGGAGCCTACGAGCAGTACTTC.

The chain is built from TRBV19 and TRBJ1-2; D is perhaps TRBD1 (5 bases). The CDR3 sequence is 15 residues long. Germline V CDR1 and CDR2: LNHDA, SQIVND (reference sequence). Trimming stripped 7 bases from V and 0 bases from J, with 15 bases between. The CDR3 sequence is CASTQGLKPNYGYTF. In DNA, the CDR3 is TGTGCCAGTACCCAGGGATTAAAACCTAACTATGGCTACACCTTC.

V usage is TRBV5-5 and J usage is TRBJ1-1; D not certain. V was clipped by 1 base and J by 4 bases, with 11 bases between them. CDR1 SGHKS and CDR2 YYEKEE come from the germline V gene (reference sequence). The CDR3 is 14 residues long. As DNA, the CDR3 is TGTGCCAGCAGCTTGTTTCCAGTGAGCACTGAAGCTTTCTTT. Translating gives CASSLFPVSTEAFF.

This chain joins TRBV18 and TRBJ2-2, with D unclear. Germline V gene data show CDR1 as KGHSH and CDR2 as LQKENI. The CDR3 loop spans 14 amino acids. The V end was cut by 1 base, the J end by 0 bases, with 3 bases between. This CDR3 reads CASSPLPNTGELFF. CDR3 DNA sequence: TGTGCCAGCTCACCACTTCCGAACACCGGGGAGCTGTTTTTT.

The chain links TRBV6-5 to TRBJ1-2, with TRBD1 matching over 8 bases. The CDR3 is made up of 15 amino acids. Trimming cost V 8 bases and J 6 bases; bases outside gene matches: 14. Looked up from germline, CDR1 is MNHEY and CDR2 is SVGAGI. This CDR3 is CASCKPTGGLDGYTF. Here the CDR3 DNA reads TGTGCCAGCTGCAAACCAACAGGGGGACTGGATGGCTACACCTTC.

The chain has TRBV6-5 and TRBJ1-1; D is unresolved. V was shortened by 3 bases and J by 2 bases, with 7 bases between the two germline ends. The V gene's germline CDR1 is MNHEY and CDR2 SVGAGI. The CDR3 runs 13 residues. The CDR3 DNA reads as TGTGCCAGCAGTTATTCAGATAACACTGAAGCTTTCTTT. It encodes CASSYSDNTEAFF.

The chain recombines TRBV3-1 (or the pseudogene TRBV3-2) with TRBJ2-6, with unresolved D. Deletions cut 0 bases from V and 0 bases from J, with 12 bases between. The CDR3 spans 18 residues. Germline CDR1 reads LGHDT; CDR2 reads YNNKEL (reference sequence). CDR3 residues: CASSQDLLSHSGANVLTF. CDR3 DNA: TGTGCCAGCAGCCAAGATCTCCTTTCTCACTCTGGGGCCAACGTCCTGACTTTC.

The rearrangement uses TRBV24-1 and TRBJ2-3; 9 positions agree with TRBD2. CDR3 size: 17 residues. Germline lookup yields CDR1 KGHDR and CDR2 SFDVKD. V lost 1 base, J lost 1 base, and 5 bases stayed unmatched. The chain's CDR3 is CATSDFKASGGTDTQYF. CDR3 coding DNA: TGTGCCACCAGTGATTTCAAAGCTAGCGGGGGCACAGATACGCAGTATTTT.

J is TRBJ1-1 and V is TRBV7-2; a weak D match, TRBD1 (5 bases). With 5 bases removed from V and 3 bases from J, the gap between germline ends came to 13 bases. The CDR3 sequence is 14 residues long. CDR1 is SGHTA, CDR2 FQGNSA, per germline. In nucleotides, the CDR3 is TGTGCCAGCAGCCCCAGCTGGGGGGACACTGAAGCTTTCTTT. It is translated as CASSPSWGDTEAFF.